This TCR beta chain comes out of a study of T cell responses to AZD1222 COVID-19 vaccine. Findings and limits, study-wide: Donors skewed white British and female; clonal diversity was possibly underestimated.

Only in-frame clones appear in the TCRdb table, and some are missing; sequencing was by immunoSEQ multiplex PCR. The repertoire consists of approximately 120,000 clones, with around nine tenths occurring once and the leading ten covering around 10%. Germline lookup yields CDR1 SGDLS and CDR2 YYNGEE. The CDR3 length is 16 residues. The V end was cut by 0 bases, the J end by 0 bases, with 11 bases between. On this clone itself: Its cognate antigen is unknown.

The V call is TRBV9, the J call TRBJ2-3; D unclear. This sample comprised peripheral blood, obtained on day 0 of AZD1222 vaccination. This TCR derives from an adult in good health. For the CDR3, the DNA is TGTGCCAGCAGCGTAGCCGCAGGATCTAGCACAGATACGCAGTATTTT. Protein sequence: CASSVAAGSSTDTQYF.